The entry below gives a single T cell receptor (beta chain) sequence along with its context. This specimen comes from a study of blood T cell repertoires in COVID-19. Looking at the study overall: Acute and convalescent COVID-19 specimens originated in the United States, Italy and Spain. Sources were T cells, B-cell-depleted T cells, or PBMCs; the material itself was cDNA or gDNA.

Per the study methods: By means of reference gene primer amplification, nucleated cell counts were estimated. The protocol was immunoSEQ multiplex PCR, while the TCRdb copy is restricted to in-frame clones and leaves out a portion. The D gene and trimming were derived from the DNA, and the V and J assignments and clone size from that table. The top ten hold about 2.3% of the sample, which has roughly 410,000 clones, roughly 86% seen once. Seattle-derived patients entered the study during active infection and were followed longitudinally. Germline V gene sequence: CDR1 WSHSY, CDR2 SAAADI. V lost 6 bases and J lost 3, with 14 bases in between. The length of the CDR3 is 14 residues.

This TCR was recovered from a woman aged 60 to 75 with COVID-19, enrolled during active disease. The V call is TRBV10-2, the J call TRBJ1-1; tentative D call: TRBD1 (6 bases). The sequenced material came from peripheral blood. CDR3 region: CASSPGQSYTEAFF. CDR3 DNA: TGCGCCAGCAGCCCCGGACAGTCTTACACTGAAGCTTTCTTT.